Sequencing of this TCR beta chain was carried out in a study of read filtering for tumor transcriptome and immune sequencing. This library used approximately 370 ng RNA and molecular barcoded adaptors spanning alpha/delta and beta/gamma chains. TCRdb reprocessed the reads via MiXCR and lists one record per CDR3 protein. The table lists about 62,000 distinct CDR3 sequences, roughly a fifth of them singletons, with approximately 11% in the top ten. The germline CDR1 and CDR2 sequences are DFQATT and SNEGSKA (reference sequence). This CDR3 comprises 14 residues. Losses at the gene ends were 5 bases for V and 7 bases for J; bases not matched to a gene: 9. This clonotype was recorded at least ten times.

Specimen: a population of CD138-negative cells sorted from bone marrow. The chain is built from TRBV20-1 and TRBJ2-3, with 10 bases fitting TRBD2. The receptor was derived from a donor at least 40 years old with multiple myeloma. The CDR3 nucleotides are TGCAGTGCTGGTATAGCGGGAGGAGGCCATACGCAGTATTTT. It specifies CSAGIAGGGHTQYF.